This TCR beta chain was recorded in a study of shared clonotypes between healthy human individuals. Regarding the study as a whole: With a handful of donors compared, roughly 4.9% of naive CD4 clonotypes were shared.

Naive CD8 isolation took CD45RO-negative cells positively selected for CCR7 and excluded terminally differentiated effector memory CD45RA+ cells. Produced via immunoSEQ multiplex PCR; TCRdb's table is partial and in-frame only. The data hold a few million clones, with roughly 95% observed a single time. Trimming took off 5 bases at V and 4 bases at J, with 17 bases between the two ends. Germline V gene sequence: CDR1 MNHEY, CDR2 SMNVEV (reference sequence). There are 15 residues in the CDR3. As for this clone: Its antigen is still unknown.

The source is a man younger than 35 in good health. Some clones in this sample may be carry-over from other donors' samples. Sample: naive CD8+ T cells from PBMCs. This chain joins TRBV27 and TRBJ1-2; possible D gene TRBD1, 6 bases. The DNA of the CDR3 is TGTGCCAGCAGTCGAACAGGGCCCATTAGCTATGGCTACACCTTC. Protein sequence: CASSRTGPISYGYTF.